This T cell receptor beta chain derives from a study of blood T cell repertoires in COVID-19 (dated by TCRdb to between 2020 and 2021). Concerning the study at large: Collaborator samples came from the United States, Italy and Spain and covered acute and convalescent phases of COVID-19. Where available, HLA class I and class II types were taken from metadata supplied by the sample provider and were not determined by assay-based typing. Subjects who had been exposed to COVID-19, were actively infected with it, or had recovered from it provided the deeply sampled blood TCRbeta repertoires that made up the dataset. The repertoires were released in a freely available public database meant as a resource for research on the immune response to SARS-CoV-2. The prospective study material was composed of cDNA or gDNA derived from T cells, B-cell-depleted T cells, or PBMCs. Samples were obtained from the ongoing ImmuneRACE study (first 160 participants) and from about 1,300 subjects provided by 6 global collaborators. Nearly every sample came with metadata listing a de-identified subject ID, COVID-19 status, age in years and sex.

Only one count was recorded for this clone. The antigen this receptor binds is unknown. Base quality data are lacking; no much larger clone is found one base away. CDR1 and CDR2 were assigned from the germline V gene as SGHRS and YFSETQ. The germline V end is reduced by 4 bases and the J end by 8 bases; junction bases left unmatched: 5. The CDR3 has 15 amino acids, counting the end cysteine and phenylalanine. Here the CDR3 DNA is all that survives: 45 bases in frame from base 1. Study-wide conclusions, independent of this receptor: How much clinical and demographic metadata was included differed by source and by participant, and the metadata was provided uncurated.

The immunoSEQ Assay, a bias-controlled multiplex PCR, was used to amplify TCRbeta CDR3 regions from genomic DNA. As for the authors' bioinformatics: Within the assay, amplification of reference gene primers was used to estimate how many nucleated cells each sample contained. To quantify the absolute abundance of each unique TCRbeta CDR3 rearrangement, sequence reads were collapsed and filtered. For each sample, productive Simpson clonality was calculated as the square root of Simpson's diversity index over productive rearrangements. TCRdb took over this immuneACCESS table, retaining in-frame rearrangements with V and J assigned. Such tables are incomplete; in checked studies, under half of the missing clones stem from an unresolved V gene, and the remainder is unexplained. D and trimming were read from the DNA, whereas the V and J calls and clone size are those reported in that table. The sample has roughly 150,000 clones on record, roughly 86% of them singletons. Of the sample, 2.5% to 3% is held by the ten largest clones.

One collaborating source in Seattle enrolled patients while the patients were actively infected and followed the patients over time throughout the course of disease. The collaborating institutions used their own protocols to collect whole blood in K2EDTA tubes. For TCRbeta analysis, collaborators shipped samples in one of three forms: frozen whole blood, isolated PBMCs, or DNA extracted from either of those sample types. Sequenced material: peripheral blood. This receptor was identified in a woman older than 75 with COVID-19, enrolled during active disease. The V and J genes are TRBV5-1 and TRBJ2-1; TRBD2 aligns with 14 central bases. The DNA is TGCGCCAGCAGCACCGGGACTAGCGGGAGCTATGAGCAGTTCTTC. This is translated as CASSTGTSGSYEQFF.